Given below is one T cell receptor beta chain in context. This specimen comes from a study of shared T cell receptors in the human thymus. CDR1 and CDR2 (germline): MDHEN, SYDVKM. CDR3 length: 14 amino acids. V trimming: 4 bases; J trimming: 6 bases; junction bases outside the gene matches: 7. Profiled with immunoSEQ multiplex PCR; TCRdb holds only in-frame clones, not every one. The sample holds about 730,000 clones, around 85% seen once. This sample also belongs to another study, concerning human thymus T cells. Per that paper: Corrective surgery for congenital heart defects was being performed on the healthy Finnish infants who were the donors. Resections from corrective heart surgery provided thymus tissue. Usage of V and J genes appeared biased in thymic and blood repertoires. Highly overlapping thymic repertoires in unrelated individuals were reported by related research.

This sequence originates from a girl under three years old with a congenital heart defect. The chain employs TRBV28 and TRBJ1-1, with 8 bases matching TRBD1. The sample was thymocytes. The CDR3 spells CASSWDRWEAEAFF. The CDR3 DNA reads as TGTGCCAGCAGTTGGGACAGGTGGGAGGCTGAAGCTTTCTTT.